A single sample gave rise to the 5 T cell receptor beta chains below, sequenced in a study of OX40 agonist ivuxolimab in advanced cancers. Here immunoSEQ multiplex PCR was the method, and the copy in TCRdb shows in-frame clones only, minus some. This sample has 75,000 to 100,000 clones, with 92% found just once. The material sequenced was CD4+ or CD8+ T cells sorted from blood, taken in a trial of the OX40 agonist ivuxolimab. The receptors stem from an adult with an advanced solid tumor such as melanoma, head and neck, liver or kidney cancer.

The V and J genes are TRBV5-1 and TRBJ1-4; D gene unclear. The CDR3 is 14 residues long. The germline V gene has CDR1 SGHRS and CDR2 YFSETQ. V lost 1 base to trimming and J lost 3 bases, with 7 bases between them. The CDR3 sequence is CASSLSGSNEKLFF. The CDR3 DNA follows: TGCGCCAGCAGCTTGTCCGGTTCTAATGAAAAACTGTTTTTT.

This clone has just one count. This chain joins TRBV7-6 and TRBJ1-1; maybe TRBD1 (5 bases). Per germline, CDR1 SGHVS and CDR2 FNYEAQ. The CDR3 totals 14 residues. Trimming took off 1 base at V and 4 bases at J, with 10 bases between the two ends. The CDR3 loop is CASSLGQHSTEAFF. The DNA for the CDR3 is TGTGCCAGCAGCTTAGGACAGCATTCCACTGAAGCTTTCTTT.

This chain joins TRBV2 and TRBJ1-6; D is uncertain. Deletions cut 5 bases from V and 1 base from J, with 9 bases between. CDR1 and CDR2 (germline): SNHLY, FYNNEI. The CDR3 has 15 amino acids. The CDR3 loop reads CASSITASYNSPLHF. CDR3 sequence (DNA): TGTGCCAGCAGTATAACAGCTTCCTATAATTCACCCCTCCACTTT.

The chain carries TRBV30 and TRBJ2-3; TRBD2 matches 8 bases. After removal of 4 bases from V and 3 bases from J, the junction contained 9 bases not matched to a gene. The CDR3 totals 15 residues. CDR1 and CDR2 (germline): GTSNPN, SVGIG (reference sequence). In DNA, the CDR3 is TGTGCCTGGACCATCAGCGGGGGCAGAACAGATACGCAGTATTTT. Protein: CAWTISGGRTDTQYF.

The chain joins TRBV4-1 to TRBJ2-7; D may correspond to TRBD1 or TRBD2 (5 bases each). Germline CDR1 MGHRA, CDR2 YSYEKL. V shed 1 base and J shed 1 base, with 11 bases lying between them. The CDR3 is made up of 15 amino acids. The CDR3 sequence: CASSQGDGGSYEQYF. For the CDR3, the DNA is TGCGCCAGCAGCCAAGGGGACGGAGGTTCCTACGAGCAGTACTTC.